The source of this T cell receptor (beta chain) is a study of blood T cells in healthy people across ages. J lost 11 bases, V lost 3 bases, and 15 bases had no gene match. Germline CDR1 and CDR2: SGHRS and YFSETQ. The CDR3 is made up of 16 amino acids. The study, taken as a whole, reports: PBMCs were not sorted, which prevented a conclusive comparison of naive versus antigen-experienced cells.

For this clonotype: The target antigen is unknown.

The use of a sample-barcoded 5' primer and a J-beta primer mix characterized a second PCR of about 6 to 12 cycles. A single record per CDR3 protein comes from TCRdb applying MiXCR to the 5' RACE reads. The sample carries about 780,000 distinct CDR3 sequences, around half recorded once. The chain recombines TRBV5-1 with TRBJ2-5; TRBD2 agrees at 11 bases. The TCR was taken from a man at least 80 years old in good health. Sequencing used blood. CDR3 in amino acids: CASSYSGTSGGNEQYF. The CDR3 coding sequence is TGCGCCAGCAGCTATTCCGGGACTAGCGGAGGGAATGAGCAGTACTTC.